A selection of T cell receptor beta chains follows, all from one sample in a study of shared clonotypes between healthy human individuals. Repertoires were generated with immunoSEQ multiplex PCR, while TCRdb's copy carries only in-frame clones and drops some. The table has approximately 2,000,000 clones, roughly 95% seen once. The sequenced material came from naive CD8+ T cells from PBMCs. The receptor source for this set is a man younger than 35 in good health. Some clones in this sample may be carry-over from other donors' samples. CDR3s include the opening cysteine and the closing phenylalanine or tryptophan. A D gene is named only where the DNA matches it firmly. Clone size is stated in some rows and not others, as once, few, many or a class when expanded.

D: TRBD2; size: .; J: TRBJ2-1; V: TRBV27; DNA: TGTGCCAGCAGTCCTAGCGGGCCCTCCTACAATGAGCAGTTCTTC; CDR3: CASSPSGPSYNEQFF
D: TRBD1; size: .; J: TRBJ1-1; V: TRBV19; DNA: TGTGCCAGTAGTAGCCGACAGGGTTGGACTGAAGCTTTCTTT; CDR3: CASSSRQGWTEAFF
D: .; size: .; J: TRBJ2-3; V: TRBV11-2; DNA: TGTGCCAGCAGCCCCCCGGTCCTAGGTCCAGATACGCAGTATTTT; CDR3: CASSPPVLGPDTQYF
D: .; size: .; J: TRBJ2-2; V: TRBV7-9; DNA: TGTGCCAGCAGCTTTAGCGAATACACCGGGGAGCTGTTTTTT; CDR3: CASSFSEYTGELFF
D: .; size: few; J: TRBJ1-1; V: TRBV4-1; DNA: TGCGCCAGCAGCCAAGGGTACGGGGGAAAGGACACTGAAGCTTTCTTT; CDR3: CASSQGYGGKDTEAFF
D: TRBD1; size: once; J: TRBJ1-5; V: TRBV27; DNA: TGTGCCAGCAGAGGGACAGGGGGCAATCAGCCCCAGCATTTT; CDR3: CASRGTGGNQPQHF
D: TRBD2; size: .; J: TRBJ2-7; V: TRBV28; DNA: TGTGCCAGCAGCCTACTAGCGGGAGGAAATGGCTACGAGCAGTACTTC; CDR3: CASSLLAGGNGYEQYF
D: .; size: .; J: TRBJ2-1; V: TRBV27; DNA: TGTGCCAGCACCGGGGCGGATGAGCAGTTCTTC; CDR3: CASTGADEQFF
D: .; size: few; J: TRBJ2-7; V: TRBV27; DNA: TGTGCCAGCAGTTGGAGCGGCCCCTACGAGCAGTACTTC; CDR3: CASSWSGPYEQYF
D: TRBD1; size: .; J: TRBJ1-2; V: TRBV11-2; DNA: TGTGCCAGCAGCCACACCGGGACAGGGAGTAACTATGGCTACACCTTC; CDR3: CASSHTGTGSNYGYTF
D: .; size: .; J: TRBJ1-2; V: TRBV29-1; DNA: TGCAGCGTCGCAAGCGGACTGTCCGGCTACACCTTC; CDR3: CSVASGLSGYTF
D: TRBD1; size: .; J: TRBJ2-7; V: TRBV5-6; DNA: TGTGCCAGCAGCTCGACTGGACAGGGCAGTTACGAGCAGTACTTC; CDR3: CASSSTGQGSYEQYF
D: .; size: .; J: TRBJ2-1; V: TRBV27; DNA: TGTGCCAGCAGGATGGATCGTTGGGATGAGCAGTTCTTC; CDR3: CASRMDRWDEQFF
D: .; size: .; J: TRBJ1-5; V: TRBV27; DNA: TGTGCCGGCTCCCCCCCTACTTTTCAGCCCCAGCATTTT; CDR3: CAGSPPTFQPQHF
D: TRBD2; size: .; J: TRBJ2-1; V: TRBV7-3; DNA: TGTGCCAGCAGCCCCCAAAGTGGGGACTACCCCTACAATGAGCAGTTCTTC; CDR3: CASSPQSGDYPYNEQFF
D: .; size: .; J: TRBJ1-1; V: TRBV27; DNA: TGTGCCAGCAGTCTCGCGGGAGTTACTGAAGCTTTCTTT; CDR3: CASSLAGVTEAFF
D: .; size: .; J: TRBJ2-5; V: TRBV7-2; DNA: TGTGCCAGCAGCTTAGCTGGTGGGGTCCAAGAGACCCAGTACTTC; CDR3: CASSLAGGVQETQYF
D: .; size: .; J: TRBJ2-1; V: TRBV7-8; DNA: TGTGCCAGCAGCTCGGACACCCGGAGCTCCTACAATGAGCAGTTCTTC; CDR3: CASSSDTRSSYNEQFF
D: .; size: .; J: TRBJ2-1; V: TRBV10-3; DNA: TGTGCCATCAGTGAGTCAGTTGTGGCTGAGCAGTTCTTC; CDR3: CAISESVVAEQFF
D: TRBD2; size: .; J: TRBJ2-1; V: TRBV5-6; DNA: TGTGCCAGCAGCGCGGTCGGGCGGGAGGGCCCAAGAAATGAGCAGTTCTTC; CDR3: CASSAVGREGPRNEQFF
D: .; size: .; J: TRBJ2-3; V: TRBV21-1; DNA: TGTGCCAGCAGCAAAGCGGAGCGGGGGTACACAGATACGCAGTATTTT; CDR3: CASSKAERGYTDTQYF
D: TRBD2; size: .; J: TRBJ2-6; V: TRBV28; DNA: TGTGCCAGCACTTCGACACGGGAGGCTGGGGCCAACGTCCTGACTTTC; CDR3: CASTSTREAGANVLTF
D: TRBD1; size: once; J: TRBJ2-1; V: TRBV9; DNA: TGTGCCAGCAGCGGTACCGGGACAGTGTCCTACAATGAGCAGTTCTTC; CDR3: CASSGTGTVSYNEQFF
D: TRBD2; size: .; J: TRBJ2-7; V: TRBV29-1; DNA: TGCAGCGTCTGGACTAGAAGCGAGCAGTACTTC; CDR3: CSVWTRSEQYF
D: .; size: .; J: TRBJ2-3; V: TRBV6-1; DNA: TGTGCCAGCAGGTACAGGGTCGACACAGATACGCAGTATTTT; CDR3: CASRYRVDTDTQYF